This T cell receptor (beta chain) derives from a study of CD8 T cell repertoires and HIV-1 epitope variants. For the study at large: Separate wells received one of Twenty-five Gag or Nef variant peptides. An uncultured baseline aliquot held 1M T cells.

With regard to this clone: Its antigen is not identified.

Survey-depth immunoSEQ sequencing covered TCR beta CDR3 regions. Assay: immunoSEQ multiplex PCR; the TCRdb copy retains only in-frame clones and omits some. The table includes more than 85,000 clones, 74% detected once. V was trimmed by 1 base and J by 3 bases, leaving 11 bases between them. The germline gives CDR1 SGHKS, CDR2 YYEKEE (reference sequence). The CDR3 sequence is 15 residues long. Study-wide results and limits: Nine antigen-specific TCR beta clonotypes were found; six seemed cross-reactive to variants.

The genes are TRBV5-5 and TRBJ2-1, with D uncertain. The sample consisted of uncultured baseline CD8+ T cells from peripheral blood mononuclear cells (PBMCs). This TCR was sampled from a male donor with HIV. The CDR3 DNA reads as TGTGCCAGCAGCTTGTCTCCTAATAACTACAATGAGCAGTTCTTC. Translated, it gives CASSLSPNNYNEQFF.